This T cell receptor (beta chain) was obtained from a study of T cell repertoires in cytomegalovirus infection. Whole-study context: A matching HLA type, together with CMV infection, was signaled by public TCR beta signatures.

From germline, CDR1 is MGHRA and CDR2 YSYEKL. CDR3 length: 15 amino acids. V dropped 2 bases and J dropped 0; count of bases not matched to a gene: 2. TCRdb re-called the reads through MiXCR, storing one row per CDR3 protein. The sample has about 680,000 distinct CDR3 sequences, more than 20% seen once. The chain uses TRBV4-1 and TRBJ2-7; TRBD1 agrees at 9 bases. The clonotype originates from a human donor in good health (CMV status not recorded). Some clones in this sample may be carry-over from other donors' samples. Sequencing was carried out using CD8+ T cells from PBMCs. CDR3 bases: TGCGCCAGCAGCCAAAGGACAGGGGCCTCCTACGAGCAGTACGTC. It specifies CASSQRTGASYEQYV.